This TCR beta chain originates from a study of beta chain features in type 1 diabetes. Of the isolated RNA, all was reverse transcribed, and so the sequenced material was expressed TCRB transcripts. Assay: immunoSEQ multiplex PCR; the TCRdb copy retains only in-frame clones and omits some. The repertoire holds 150,000 to 200,000 clones, with less than 15% as singletons. Comment on this clone: Its antigen is not known.

Study conclusions and caveats: Across all four CD4+ subsets, people with type 1 diabetes showed modestly shorter TCRB CDR3s.

The CDR3 spans 15 residues. The V gene lost 4 bases and the J gene lost 0 bases, with 11 bases spanning the gap. Per germline, CDR1 SGHNT and CDR2 YYREEE (reference sequence). The source material was central memory CD4+ T cells from blood. The chain has TRBV5-4 and TRBJ1-3; TRBD1 is a possible D gene (6 bases). The TCR was taken from a woman between 18 and 30 years old in good health. The CDR3 DNA reads TGTGCCAGCAGCCGGGACACCGGCTCTGGAAACACCATATATTTT. This gives the protein CASSRDTGSGNTIYF.